This T cell receptor (beta chain) was observed in a study of OX40 agonist ivuxolimab in advanced cancers. TCRdb's copy holds only in-frame clones and misses some; the assay was immunoSEQ multiplex PCR. The sample yields some 10,000 clones, 75% to 90% seen once. About this clone: The antigen remains undetermined.

Findings of the study overall: CD4+ and CD8+ blood T cells expanded clonally by week 6 at 0.1 to 3.0 mg/kg. Partial responders dosed at 0.1-3.0 mg/kg displayed clonal expansion ranking among the lowest.

Looked up from germline, CDR1 is LGHNA and CDR2 is YNFKEQ. The CDR3 covers 14 residues. Trimming took 1 base from V and 7 from J, leaving 14 bases between them. The sample consisted of CD4+ or CD8+ T cells sorted from blood, taken in a trial of the OX40 agonist ivuxolimab. This sequence originates from an adult with an advanced solid tumor such as melanoma, head and neck, liver or kidney cancer. The chain has TRBV4-2 and TRBJ2-7; D not resolved. CDR3: CASSQGEDSREQYF. In DNA, the CDR3 is TGTGCCAGCAGCCAAGGAGAAGACTCAAGGGAGCAGTACTTC.